Following are 25 T cell receptor beta chains from one sample sequenced in a study of cytomegalovirus exposure and HLA in healthy donors. PCR employed 60 Vbeta and 13 Jbeta primers. Measured with immunoSEQ multiplex PCR; TCRdb has only the in-frame clones, and not every one. The table lists some 39,000 clones. The specimen was PBMCs. The origin of the receptors is a male donor in good health and CMV-seronegative.

This clone ranks as medium-sized in terms of frequency. CDR3 DNA: TGTGCCAGCAGCTTAGCCAGGATATCTGAGCAGTTCTTC. Its translation is CASSLARISEQFF. This chain links TRBV7-9 with TRBJ2-1, with D unresolved. The CDR3 spans 13 residues. The germline gives CDR1 SEHNR, CDR2 FQNEAQ (reference sequence). The V end lost 0 bases, the J end lost 9 bases, and 9 bases lay between the germline ends. Looking up the rest from reference TRBV7-9 and TRBJ2-1 gives the full variable domain: DTGVSQNPRHKITKRGQNVTFRCDPISEHNRLYWYRQTLGQGPEFLTYFQNEAQLEKSRLLSDRFSAERPKGSFSTLEIQRTEQGDSAMYLCASSLARISEQFFGPGTRLTVL.

The chain couples TRBV29-1 to TRBJ2-1, with a tentative D call TRBD1 (5 bases). This CDR3 contains 14 residues. CDR1 SQVTM and CDR2 ANQGSEA come from the germline V gene. V lost 1 base to trimming and J lost 6 bases, with 13 bases between them. CDR3 coding DNA: TGCAGCGTTGAAGGACAGTCTCCCCTCAATGAGCAGTTCTTC. Amino acid sequence: CSVEGQSPLNEQFF.

The chain has TRBV9 and TRBJ1-2; TRBD1 matches at 9 bases. The CDR3 has 13 residues. The junction had 3 bases not matched to a gene; V was cut back by 6 bases and J by 3 bases. CDR1 is SGDLS, CDR2 YYNGEE, per germline. The CDR3 coding sequence is TGTGCCAGCACCCGGGACAGGGACTATGGCTACACCTTC. Translated: CASTRDRDYGYTF. Full variable domain (missing parts from reference TRBV9 and TRBJ1-2): DSGVTQTPKHLITATGQRVTLRCSPRSGDLSVYWYQQSLDQGLQFLIQYYNGEERAKGNILERFSAQQFPDLHSELNLSSLELGDSALYFCASTRDRDYGYTFGSGTRLTVV.

V usage is TRBV18 and J usage is TRBJ2-7, with 12 bases lining up with TRBD2. Unmatched junction bases numbered 5, after V lost 6 bases and J lost 2 bases. The CDR3 is 15 amino acids. Germline-derived CDR1 and CDR2 are KGHSH and LQKENI. CDR3 amino acids: CASSATSGGPYEQYF. The DNA of the CDR3 is TGTGCCAGCTCCGCGACTAGCGGGGGACCCTACGAGCAGTACTTC.

The chain couples TRBV5-1 to TRBJ1-6, with D uncertain. Germline V gene sequence: CDR1 SGHRS, CDR2 YFSETQ. V shed 4 bases and J shed 6 bases, with 11 bases lying between them. The CDR3 length is 14 residues. DNA for the CDR3: TGCGCCAGCAGCGCCCACATAACTAATTCACCCCTCCACTTT. Translation gives CASSAHITNSPLHF. The variable domain in full, with the rest retrieved from reference TRBV5-1 and TRBJ1-6, is KAGVTQTPRYLIKTRGQQVTLSCSPISGHRSVSWYQQTPGQGLQFLFEYFSETQRNKGNFPGRFSGRQFSNSRSEMNVSTLELGDSALYLCASSAHITNSPLHFGNGTRLTVT.

The chain carries TRBV7-8 and TRBJ1-4, with TRBD1 identical over 7 bases. J gave up 8 bases and V 5 bases, and 8 bases lay outside the gene matches. Per germline, CDR1 SGHVS and CDR2 FQNEAQ. The length of the CDR3 is 14 residues. The DNA for the CDR3 is TGTGCCAGCAGCCAGGACAGGACGGTCGAAAAACTGTTTTTT. This codes for CASSQDRTVEKLFF.

The chain has TRBV11-2 and TRBJ2-5; TRBD1 is a possible D gene (5 bases). Germline V gene data show CDR1 as SGHAT and CDR2 as FQNNGV. This CDR3 is built from 14 residues. Trimming pared 3 bases from V and 1 base from J, leaving 9 bases between. The CDR3 reads CASSLTVTQETQYF. The CDR3 nucleotides read TGTGCCAGCAGCTTGACAGTAACCCAAGAGACCCAGTACTTC.

In nucleotides, the CDR3 is TGTGCCAGCTCACCAGCAAGCGTGAATAACAGGGGTGACTATGGCTACACCTTC. Translated: CASSPASVNNRGDYGYTF. The rearrangement uses TRBV18 and TRBJ1-2; 7 bases align to TRBD1. The germline gives CDR1 KGHSH, CDR2 LQKENI. The J segment lost 3 bases and the V segment lost 2 bases, leaving 15 bases of the junction unmatched. The CDR3 runs to 18 residues. Drawing the rest from reference TRBV18 and TRBJ1-2, the complete variable domain is NAGVMQNPRHLVRRRGQEARLRCSPMKGHSHVYWYRQLPEEGLKFMVYLQKENIIDESGMPKERFSAEFPKEGPSILRIQQVVRGDSAAYFCASSPASVNNRGDYGYTFGSGTRLTVV.

V gene TRBV6-6 combines with J gene TRBJ2-7, with 7 bases aligning to TRBD2. Germline CDR1 and CDR2: MNHNY and SVGAGI (reference sequence). The CDR3 extends over 14 amino acids. Trimming at V came to 6 bases and at J to 0 bases, leaving 5 bases not matched to a gene. In nucleotides, the CDR3 is TGTGCCAGCAGCAGTGGGGGGGTCTCCTACGAGCAGTACTTC. It encodes CASSSGGVSYEQYF.

The chain combines TRBV29-1 with TRBJ1-1; no clear D. CDR3 size: 12 residues. Per the germline V gene, CDR1 is SQVTM and CDR2 is ANQGSEA. The V and J ends lost 6 bases and 4 bases respectively, with 12 bases between them. The CDR3 nucleotides read TGCAGCGTCATCACAGATCTCACTGAAGCTTTCTTT. It yields the protein CSVITDLTEAFF. The whole variable domain, remainder taken from reference TRBV29-1 and TRBJ1-1, is SAVISQKPSRDICQRGTSLTIQCQVDSQVTMMFWYRQQPGQSLTLIATANQGSEATYESGFVIDKFPISRPNLTFSTLTVSNMSPEDSSIYLCSVITDLTEAFFGQGTRLTVV.

This chain connects TRBV4-1 to TRBJ2-2; maybe TRBD2 (7 bases). The V gene lost 3 bases and the J gene lost 4 bases, with 12 bases spanning the gap. Germline V gives CDR1 MGHRA, CDR2 YSYEKL. The CDR3 runs to 15 residues. The CDR3 here is CASSQGGPVTGELFF. As DNA, the CDR3 is TGCGCCAGCAGCCAGGGGGGGCCCGTCACCGGGGAGCTGTTTTTT.

V gene TRBV11-2 combines with J gene TRBJ2-3; 8 positions agree with TRBD1. The J segment lost 2 bases and the V segment lost 0 bases, leaving 1 base of the junction unmatched. Looked up from germline, CDR1 is SGHAT and CDR2 is FQNNGV. The CDR3 loop spans 15 amino acids. CDR3 nucleotide sequence: TGTGCCAGCAGCTTAGAGGGACAGGTCACAGATACGCAGTATTTT. As protein: CASSLEGQVTDTQYF.

The chain employs TRBV29-1 and TRBJ2-3; 9 bases map to TRBD2. Germline V gives CDR1 SQVTM, CDR2 ANQGSEA. The V and J ends lost 2 bases and 0 bases, in that order; junction bases with no gene match: 9. The length of the CDR3 is 17 residues. Written as DNA, the CDR3 is TGCAGCGTTGAAAAAAGGGCTAGCGGGGCTAGCACAGATACGCAGTATTTT. Its protein product is CSVEKRASGASTDTQYF.

This chain joins TRBV11-2 and TRBJ1-2; unclear D gene. CDR3 length: 12 residues. V gave up 1 base and J gave up 4 bases, with 4 bases separating them. Germline CDR1 and CDR2: SGHAT and FQNNGV. The chain's CDR3 is CASSLGSYGYTF. Written as DNA, the CDR3 is TGTGCCAGCAGCTTAGGGAGCTATGGCTACACCTTC.

The chain joins TRBV11-2 to TRBJ2-1, with 8 positions matching TRBD1. This CDR3 is 15 amino acids long. Per the germline V gene, CDR1 is SGHAT and CDR2 is FQNNGV. V lost 5 bases, J lost 4 bases, and 7 bases stayed unmatched. The CDR3 region is CASSRPTGGYNEQFF. CDR3 nucleotides: TGTGCCAGCAGCCGACCTACAGGGGGGTACAATGAGCAGTTCTTC. Looking up the rest from reference TRBV11-2 and TRBJ2-1 gives the full variable domain: EAGVAQSPRYKIIEKRQSVAFWCNPISGHATLYWYQQILGQGPKLLIQFQNNGVVDDSQLPKDRFSAERLKGVDSTLKIQPAKLEDSAVYLCASSRPTGGYNEQFFGPGTRLTVL.

This chain links TRBV5-4 with TRBJ2-7; 10 bases align to TRBD1. After removal of 4 bases from V and 7 bases from J, the junction contained 5 bases not matched to a gene. The CDR3 length is 13 residues. CDR1 is SGHNT and CDR2 is YYREEE in the germline V gene (reference sequence). Here the CDR3 reads CASSATGGREQYF. In DNA form, the CDR3 reads TGTGCCAGCAGCGCGACAGGGGGCCGGGAGCAGTACTTC.

The chain couples TRBV27 to TRBJ1-1, with D unclear. Trimming left V 5 bases short and J 5 bases short, with 15 bases between. This CDR3 is built from 14 residues. The germline V gene has CDR1 MNHEY and CDR2 SMNVEV (reference sequence). This CDR3 is CASSRYMTRTEAFF. The CDR3 DNA is TGTGCCAGCAGTAGGTACATGACTAGGACTGAAGCTTTCTTT.

This sequence joins TRBV6-1 and TRBJ2-2; D is unresolved. CDR3 length: 14 residues. V lost 6 bases and J lost 1, with 9 bases in between. CDR1 is MNHNS, CDR2 SASEGT, per germline. The CDR3 reads CASRAGWNTGELFF. The CDR3 region has the DNA TGTGCCAGCAGGGCAGGATGGAACACCGGGGAGCTGTTTTTT.

This chain joins TRBV25-1 and TRBJ2-5, with 8 bases aligning to TRBD1. V dropped 4 bases and J dropped 9; count of bases not matched to a gene: 4. The germline V gene encodes CDR1 MGHDK and CDR2 SYGVNS. The CDR3 covers 12 residues. The CDR3 coding sequence is TGTGCCAGCAGTGGGCAGGGGGCTGCCCAGTACTTC. This sequence encodes CASSGQGAAQYF.

The chain links TRBV5-6 to TRBJ2-5; the D gene is possibly TRBD2 (5 bases). The CDR3 length is 15 residues. V was clipped by 4 bases and J by 5 bases, with 18 bases between them. Germline V CDR1 and CDR2: SGHDT, YYEEEE. CDR3 coding DNA: TGTGCCAGCAGCGGACGGACTCTCTGGGAGGAGACCCAGTACTTC. Translated, it gives CASSGRTLWEETQYF.

V and J are TRBV6-1 and TRBJ2-7; TRBD1 matches 12 bases. The CDR3 runs to 14 residues. Germline CDR1 is MNHNS and CDR2 is SASEGT. Losses at the gene ends were 9 bases for V and 5 bases for J; bases not matched to a gene: 8. Here the CDR3 reads CASTEGTGGDEQYF. The CDR3 nucleotides read TGTGCCAGTACCGAGGGGACAGGGGGCGACGAGCAGTACTTC.

The V call is TRBV5-1, the J call TRBJ1-6, with 7 bases identical to TRBD1. Per germline, CDR1 SGHRS and CDR2 YFSETQ. The CDR3 is 17 residues long. With 7 bases clipped from V and 5 bases from J, the junction kept 15 bases outside the gene matches. The CDR3 spells CASRPGGTSFNNSPLHF. The CDR3 DNA is TGCGCCAGCCGACCAGGGGGGACGTCATTCAATAATTCACCCCTCCACTTT.

V usage is TRBV2 and J usage is TRBJ1-2, with 8 bases that match TRBD1. CDR1 and CDR2 from the germline V gene are SNHLY and FYNNEI. V was pared by 2 bases and J by 5 bases, with 4 bases of the junction left unmatched. This CDR3 region has 14 residues. Here the CDR3 DNA reads TGTGCCAGCAGTGAAAGGGGGACAGGTTATGGCTACACCTTC. Its translation is CASSERGTGYGYTF.

The chain is built from TRBV7-2 and TRBJ1-4; 8 nucleotides align to TRBD1. The CDR3 is made up of 17 amino acids. Germline CDR1 reads SGHTA; CDR2 reads FQGNSA. The junction had 11 bases not matched to a gene; V was cut back by 0 bases and J by 8 bases. This CDR3 is CASSLAGPGGAEEKLFF. CDR3 DNA: TGTGCCAGCAGCTTAGCTGGGCCAGGGGGCGCTGAGGAAAAACTGTTTTTT.

The chain joins TRBV19 to TRBJ1-4, with D unclear. In germline, CDR1 is LNHDA, CDR2 SQIVND (reference sequence). The CDR3 loop spans 13 amino acids. The V gene lost 7 bases and the J gene lost 3 bases, with 9 bases spanning the gap. DNA for the CDR3: TGTGCCAGTAACGGACTTTCTAATGAAAAACTGTTTTTT. This encodes CASNGLSNEKLFF. Based on the CDR3 plus reference TRBV19 and TRBJ1-4, the full variable domain is DGGITQSPKYLFRKEGQNVTLSCEQNLNHDAMYWYRQDPGQGLRLIYYSQIVNDFQKGDIAEGYSVSREKKESFPLTVTSAQKNPTAFYLCASNGLSNEKLFFGSGTQLSVL.